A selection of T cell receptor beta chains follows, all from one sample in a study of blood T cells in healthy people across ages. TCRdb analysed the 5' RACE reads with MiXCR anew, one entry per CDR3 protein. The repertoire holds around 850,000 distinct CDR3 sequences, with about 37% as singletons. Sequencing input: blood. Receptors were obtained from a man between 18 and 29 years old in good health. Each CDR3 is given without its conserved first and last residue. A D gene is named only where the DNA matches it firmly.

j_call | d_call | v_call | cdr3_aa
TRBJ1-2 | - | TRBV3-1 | ASSQGFSGYT
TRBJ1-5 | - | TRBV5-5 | ASRKTGLENQPQH
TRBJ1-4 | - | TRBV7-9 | ASSRLTGEKLF
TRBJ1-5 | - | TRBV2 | ASSDQVLYSNQPQH
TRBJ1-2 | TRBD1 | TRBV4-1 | ASSQDPEGAGHGYT
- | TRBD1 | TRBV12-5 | ASAQGDHNEQY
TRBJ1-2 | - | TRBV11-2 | ASSLYPGVNYGYT
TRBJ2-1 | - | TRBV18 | ASSPLYGGDSYNEQF
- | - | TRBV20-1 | SARVAGLETQY
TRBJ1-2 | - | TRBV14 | ASSQERRGYT
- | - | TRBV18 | ASSPPPGKETQY
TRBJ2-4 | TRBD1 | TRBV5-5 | ASSLQGAGAKNIQY
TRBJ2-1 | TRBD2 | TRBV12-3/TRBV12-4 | ATQSGARNEQF
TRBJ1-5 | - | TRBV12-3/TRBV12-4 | ASSLVAWGHENQPQH
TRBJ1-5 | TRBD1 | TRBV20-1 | TQTGIASNQPQH
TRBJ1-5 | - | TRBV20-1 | SARSGGGNDNQPQH
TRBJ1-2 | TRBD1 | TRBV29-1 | SVVQTGADYGYT
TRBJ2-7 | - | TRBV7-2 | ASRDIRDFPYEQY
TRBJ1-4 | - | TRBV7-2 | ASSLPRRGESSWELF
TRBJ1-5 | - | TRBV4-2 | ASSQDPGQINQPQH
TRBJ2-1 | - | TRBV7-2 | ASSPGTDEQF
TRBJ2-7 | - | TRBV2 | ANIGGEQY
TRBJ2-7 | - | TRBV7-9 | ASSDRTAYEQY
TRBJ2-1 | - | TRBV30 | AWSVLGGLYEQF
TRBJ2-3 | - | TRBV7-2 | ASSFYGRFTDTQY
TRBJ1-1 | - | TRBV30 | AWNWGNTEAF
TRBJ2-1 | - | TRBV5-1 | ASSGRADSSYNEQF
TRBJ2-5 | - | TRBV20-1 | SAREAGLVTQY
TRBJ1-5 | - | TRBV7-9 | ASSLGPGMSNQPQH
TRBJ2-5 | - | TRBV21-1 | ASSLKLALQETQY
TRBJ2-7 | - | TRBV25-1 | ASSERGIEQY
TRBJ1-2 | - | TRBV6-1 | ASSRTTGLLNNYGYT
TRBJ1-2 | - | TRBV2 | ASSESQRFNYGYT
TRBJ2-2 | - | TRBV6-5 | ASSYALRTANTGELF
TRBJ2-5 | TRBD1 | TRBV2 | ASRQGSSETQY
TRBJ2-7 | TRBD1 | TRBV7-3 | ASSSQQGAYEQY
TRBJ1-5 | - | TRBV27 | ASSPRSRSYSNQPQH
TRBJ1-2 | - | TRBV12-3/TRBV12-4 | ASRLYRMRGGYT
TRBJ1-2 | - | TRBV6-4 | ASSDSLDIHLGDGYT
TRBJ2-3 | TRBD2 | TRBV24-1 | ATSDLAGETDTQY
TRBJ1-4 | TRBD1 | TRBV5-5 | AGNGGQDEKLF
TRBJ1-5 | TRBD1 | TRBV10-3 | AIRGTGDQPQH
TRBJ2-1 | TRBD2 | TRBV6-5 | ASSTGTSGGSYNEQF